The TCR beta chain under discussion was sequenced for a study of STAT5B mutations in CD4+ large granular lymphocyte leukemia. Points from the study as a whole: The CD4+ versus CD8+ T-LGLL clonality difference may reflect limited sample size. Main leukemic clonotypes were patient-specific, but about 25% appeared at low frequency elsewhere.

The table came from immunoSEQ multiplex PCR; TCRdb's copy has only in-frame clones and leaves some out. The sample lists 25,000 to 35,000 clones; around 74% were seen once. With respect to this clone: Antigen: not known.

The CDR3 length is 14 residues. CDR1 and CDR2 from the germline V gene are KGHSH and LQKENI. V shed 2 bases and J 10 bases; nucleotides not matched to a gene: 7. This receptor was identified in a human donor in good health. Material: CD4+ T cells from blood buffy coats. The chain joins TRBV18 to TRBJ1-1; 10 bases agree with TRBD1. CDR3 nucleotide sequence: TGTGCCAGCTCACCAGCTGACAGGGGGCGGGTAGCTTTCTTT. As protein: CASSPADRGRVAFF.